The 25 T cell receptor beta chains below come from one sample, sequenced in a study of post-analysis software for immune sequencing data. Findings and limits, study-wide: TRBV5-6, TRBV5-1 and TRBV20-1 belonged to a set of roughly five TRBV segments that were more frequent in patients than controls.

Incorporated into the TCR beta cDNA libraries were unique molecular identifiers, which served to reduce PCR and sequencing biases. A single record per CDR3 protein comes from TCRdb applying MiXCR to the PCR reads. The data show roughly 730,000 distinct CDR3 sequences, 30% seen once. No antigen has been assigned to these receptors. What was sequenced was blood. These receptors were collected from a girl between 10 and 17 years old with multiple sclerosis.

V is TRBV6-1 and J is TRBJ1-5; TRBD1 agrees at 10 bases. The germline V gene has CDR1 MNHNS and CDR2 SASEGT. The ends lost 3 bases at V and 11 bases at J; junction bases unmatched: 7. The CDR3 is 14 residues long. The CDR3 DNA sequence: TGTGCCAGCAGTGACGGGACAGGGGCTGTGGCCCAGCATTTT. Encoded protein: CASSDGTGAVAQHF.

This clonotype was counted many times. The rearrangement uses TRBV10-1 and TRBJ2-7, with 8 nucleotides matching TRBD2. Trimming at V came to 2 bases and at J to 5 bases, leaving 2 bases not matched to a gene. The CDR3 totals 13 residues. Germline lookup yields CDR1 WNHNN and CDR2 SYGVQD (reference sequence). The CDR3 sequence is CASSEAGRDEQYF. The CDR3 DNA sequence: TGCGCCAGCAGTGAGGCCGGGAGGGACGAGCAGTACTTC.

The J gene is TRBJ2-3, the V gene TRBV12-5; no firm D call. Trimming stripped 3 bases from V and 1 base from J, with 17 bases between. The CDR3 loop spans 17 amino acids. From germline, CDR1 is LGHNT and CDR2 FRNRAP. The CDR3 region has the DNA TGTGCTAGTGGTTTTAGTCCGCCACCCGATGGCACAGATACGCAGTATTTT. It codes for CASGFSPPPDGTDTQYF.

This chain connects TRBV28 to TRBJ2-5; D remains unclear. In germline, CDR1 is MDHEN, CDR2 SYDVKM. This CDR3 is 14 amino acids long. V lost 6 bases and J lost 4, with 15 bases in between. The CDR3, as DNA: TGTGCCAGCAGGGTAAGGCGTCCCGGAGAGACCCAGTACTTC. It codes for CASRVRRPGETQYF.

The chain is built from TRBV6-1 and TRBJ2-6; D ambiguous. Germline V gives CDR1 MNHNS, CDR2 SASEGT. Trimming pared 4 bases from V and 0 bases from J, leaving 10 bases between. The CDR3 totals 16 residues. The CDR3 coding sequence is TGTGCCAGCAGTGTATCACTGGACTCTGGGGCCAACGTCCTGACTTTC. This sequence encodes CASSVSLDSGANVLTF.

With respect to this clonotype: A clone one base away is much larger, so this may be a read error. In nucleotides, the CDR3 is TGCAGTGCTGGAGAGACAGGAGCCAAAAACATTCAGTACTTC. Translating it yields CSAGETGAKNIQYF. The V gene is TRBV20-1, the J gene TRBJ2-4, with TRBD1 as a possible D gene (6 bases). The CDR3 runs to 14 residues. From germline, CDR1 is DFQATT and CDR2 SNEGSKA (reference sequence).

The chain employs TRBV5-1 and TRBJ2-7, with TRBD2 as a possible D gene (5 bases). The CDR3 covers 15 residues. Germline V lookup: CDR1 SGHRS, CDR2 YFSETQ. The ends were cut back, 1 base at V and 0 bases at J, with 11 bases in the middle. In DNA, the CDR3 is TGCGCCAGCAGCTTGAGCCCCGAGGGCTCCTACGAGCAGTACTTC. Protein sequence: CASSLSPEGSYEQYF.

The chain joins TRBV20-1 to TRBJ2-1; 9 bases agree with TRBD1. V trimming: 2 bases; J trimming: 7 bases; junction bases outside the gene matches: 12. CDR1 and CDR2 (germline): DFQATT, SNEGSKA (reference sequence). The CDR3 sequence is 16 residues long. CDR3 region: CSARRFRDRAGNEQFF. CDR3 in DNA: TGCAGTGCTAGAAGGTTCCGGGACAGGGCGGGGAATGAGCAGTTCTTC.

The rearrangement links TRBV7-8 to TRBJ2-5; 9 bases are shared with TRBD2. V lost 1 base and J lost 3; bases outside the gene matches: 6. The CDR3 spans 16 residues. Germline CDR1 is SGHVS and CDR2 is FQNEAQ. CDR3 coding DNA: TGTGCCAGCAGCTTAGTCGGGCGGGGGGGCGAAGAGACCCAGTACTTC. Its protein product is CASSLVGRGGEETQYF.

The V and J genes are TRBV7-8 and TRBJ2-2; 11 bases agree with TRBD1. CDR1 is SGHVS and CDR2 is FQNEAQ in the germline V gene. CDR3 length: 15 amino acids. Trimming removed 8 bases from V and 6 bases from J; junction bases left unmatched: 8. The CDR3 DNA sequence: TGTGCCAGCCGATCCGGACAGGGGGCATCCGGGGAGCTGTTTTTT. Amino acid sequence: CASRSGQGASGELFF.

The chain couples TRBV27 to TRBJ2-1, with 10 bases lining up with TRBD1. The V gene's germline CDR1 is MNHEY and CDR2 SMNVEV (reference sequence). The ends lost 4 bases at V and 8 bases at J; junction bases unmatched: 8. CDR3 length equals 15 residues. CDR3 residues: CASSWMGQGTHEQFF. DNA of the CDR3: TGTGCCAGCAGTTGGATGGGACAGGGGACCCATGAGCAGTTCTTC.

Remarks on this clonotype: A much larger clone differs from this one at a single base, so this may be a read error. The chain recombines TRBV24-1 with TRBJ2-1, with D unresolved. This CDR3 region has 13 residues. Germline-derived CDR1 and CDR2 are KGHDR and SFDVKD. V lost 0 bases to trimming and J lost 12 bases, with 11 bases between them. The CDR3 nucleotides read TGTGCCACCAGTGATTTGGGGGTCAAGGCGCAGTTCTTC. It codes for CATSDLGVKAQFF.

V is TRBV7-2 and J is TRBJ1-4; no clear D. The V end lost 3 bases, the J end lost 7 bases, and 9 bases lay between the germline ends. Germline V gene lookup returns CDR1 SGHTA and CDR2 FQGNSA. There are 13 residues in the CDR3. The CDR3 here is CASSFTLGEKLFF. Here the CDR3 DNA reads TGTGCCAGCAGCTTTACCCTCGGTGAAAAACTGTTTTTT.

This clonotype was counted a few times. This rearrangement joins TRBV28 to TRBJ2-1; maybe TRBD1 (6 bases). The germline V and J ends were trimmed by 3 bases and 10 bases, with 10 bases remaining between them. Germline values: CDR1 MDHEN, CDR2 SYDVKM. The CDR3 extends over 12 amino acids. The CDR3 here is CASSLDGTEQFF. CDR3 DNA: TGTGCCAGCAGTTTGGACGGGACAGAGCAGTTCTTC.

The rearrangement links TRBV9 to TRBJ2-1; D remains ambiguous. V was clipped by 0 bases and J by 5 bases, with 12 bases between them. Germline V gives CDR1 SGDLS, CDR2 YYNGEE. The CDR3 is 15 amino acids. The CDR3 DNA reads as TGTGCCAGCAGCGTAGGGCTCCTCCTTGACAATGAGCAGTTCTTC. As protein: CASSVGLLLDNEQFF.

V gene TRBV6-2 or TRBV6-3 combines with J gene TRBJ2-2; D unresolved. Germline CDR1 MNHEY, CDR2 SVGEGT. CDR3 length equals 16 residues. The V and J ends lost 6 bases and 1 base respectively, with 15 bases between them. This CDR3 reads CASSTRQSGNTGELFF. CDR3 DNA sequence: TGTGCCAGCAGCACCCGGCAGAGTGGGAACACCGGGGAGCTGTTTTTT.

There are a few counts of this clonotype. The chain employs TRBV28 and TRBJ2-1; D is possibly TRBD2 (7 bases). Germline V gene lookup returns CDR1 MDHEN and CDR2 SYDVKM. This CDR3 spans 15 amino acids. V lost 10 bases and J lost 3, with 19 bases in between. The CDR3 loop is CATLGGLPNYNEQFF. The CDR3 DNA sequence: TGTGCCACCTTGGGGGGGCTGCCGAACTACAATGAGCAGTTCTTC. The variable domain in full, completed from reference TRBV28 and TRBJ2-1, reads DVKVTQSSRYLVKRTGEKVFLECVQDMDHENMFWYRQDPGLGLRLIYFSYDVKMKEKGDIPEGYSVSREKKERFSLILESASTNQTSMYLCATLGGLPNYNEQFFGPGTRLTVL.

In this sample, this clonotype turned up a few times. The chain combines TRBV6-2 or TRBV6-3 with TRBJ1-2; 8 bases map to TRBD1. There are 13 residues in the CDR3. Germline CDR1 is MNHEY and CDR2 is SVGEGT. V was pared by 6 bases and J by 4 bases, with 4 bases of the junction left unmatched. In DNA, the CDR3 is TGTGCCAGCAGGGGACAGGTGCTCTATGGCTACACCTTC. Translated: CASRGQVLYGYTF.

This chain's CDR3 is CASSQELAGDTQYF. DNA of the CDR3: TGCGCCAGCAGCCAAGAACTAGCGGGAGATACGCAGTATTTT. This chain uses TRBV4-3 with TRBJ2-3; TRBD2 matches 9 bases. There are 14 residues in the CDR3. The V gene end was trimmed by 0 bases and the J gene end by 5 bases; junction bases not matched to a gene: 0. CDR1 is LGHNA and CDR2 is YSLEER in the germline V gene.

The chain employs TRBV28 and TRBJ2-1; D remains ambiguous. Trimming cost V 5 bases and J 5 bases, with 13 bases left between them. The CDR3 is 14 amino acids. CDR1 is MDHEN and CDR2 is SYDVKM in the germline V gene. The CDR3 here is CASSPARLHNEQFF. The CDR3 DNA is TGTGCCAGCAGTCCAGCACGACTCCACAATGAGCAGTTCTTC.

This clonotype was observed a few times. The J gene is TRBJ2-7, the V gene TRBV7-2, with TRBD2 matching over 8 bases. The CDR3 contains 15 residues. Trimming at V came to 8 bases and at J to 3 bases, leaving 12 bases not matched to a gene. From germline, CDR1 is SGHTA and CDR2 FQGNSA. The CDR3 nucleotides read TGTGCCAGCGGAAGGAACTTAGCGGGAAGCTACGAGCAGTACTTC. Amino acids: CASGRNLAGSYEQYF.

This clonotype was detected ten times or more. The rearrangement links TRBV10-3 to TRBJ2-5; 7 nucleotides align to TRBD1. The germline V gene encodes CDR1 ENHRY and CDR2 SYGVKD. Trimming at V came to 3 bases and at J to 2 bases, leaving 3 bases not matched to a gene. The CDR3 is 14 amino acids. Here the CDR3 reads CAISEGRGQETQYF. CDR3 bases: TGTGCCATCAGTGAAGGCAGGGGGCAAGAGACCCAGTACTTC.

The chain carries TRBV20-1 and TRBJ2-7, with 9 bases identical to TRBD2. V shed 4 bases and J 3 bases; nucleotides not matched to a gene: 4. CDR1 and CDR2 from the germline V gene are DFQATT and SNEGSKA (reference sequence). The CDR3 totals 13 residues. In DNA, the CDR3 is TGCAGTGCTACGAGCGGGAGGTACTACGAGCAGTACTTC. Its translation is CSATSGRYYEQYF.

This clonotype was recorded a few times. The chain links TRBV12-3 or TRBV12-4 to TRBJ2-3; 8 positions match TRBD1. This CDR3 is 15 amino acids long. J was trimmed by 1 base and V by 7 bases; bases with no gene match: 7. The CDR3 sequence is CASTLSGQGTDTQYF. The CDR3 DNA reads TGTGCCAGCACCCTGTCGGGACAGGGCACAGATACGCAGTATTTT.

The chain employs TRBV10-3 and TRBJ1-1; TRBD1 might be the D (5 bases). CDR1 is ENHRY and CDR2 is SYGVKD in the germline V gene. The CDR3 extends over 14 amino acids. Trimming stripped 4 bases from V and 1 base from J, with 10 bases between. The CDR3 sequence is CAISGTTENTEAFF. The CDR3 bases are TGTGCCATCAGTGGGACAACAGAGAACACTGAAGCTTTCTTT.